Reported below is one T cell receptor beta chain. The V gene lost 9 bases and the J gene lost 4 bases, with 10 bases spanning the gap. The V gene's germline CDR1 is LNHNV and CDR2 YYDKDF (reference sequence). The CDR3 totals 11 residues. Measured with immunoSEQ multiplex PCR; TCRdb has only the in-frame clones, and not every one. The data hold about 190,000 clones, with about 91% observed a single time. These data belong to a study of blood T cell repertoires in COVID-19. The sequence came from a young woman with acute or convalescent COVID-19. Input material: peripheral blood. The J gene is TRBJ2-7, the V gene TRBV15; perhaps TRBD2 as D (5 bases). The CDR3, as DNA: TGTGCCACGAAGCGGAGATACGAGCAGTACTTC. Encoded protein: CATKRRYEQYF.